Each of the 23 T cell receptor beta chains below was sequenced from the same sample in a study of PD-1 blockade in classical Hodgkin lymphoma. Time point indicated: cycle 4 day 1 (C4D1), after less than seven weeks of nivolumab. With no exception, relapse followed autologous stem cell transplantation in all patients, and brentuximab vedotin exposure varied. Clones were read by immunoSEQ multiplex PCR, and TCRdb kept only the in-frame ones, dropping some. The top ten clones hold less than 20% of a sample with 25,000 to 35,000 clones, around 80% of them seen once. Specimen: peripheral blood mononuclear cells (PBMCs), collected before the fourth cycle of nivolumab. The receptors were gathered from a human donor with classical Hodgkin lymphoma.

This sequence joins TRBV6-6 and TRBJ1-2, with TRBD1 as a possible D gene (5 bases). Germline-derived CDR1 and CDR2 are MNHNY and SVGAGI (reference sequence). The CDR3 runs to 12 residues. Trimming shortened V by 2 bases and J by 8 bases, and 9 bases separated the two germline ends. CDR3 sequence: CASSYPWGGYTF. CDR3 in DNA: TGTGCCAGCAGTTACCCCTGGGGGGGCTACACCTTC.

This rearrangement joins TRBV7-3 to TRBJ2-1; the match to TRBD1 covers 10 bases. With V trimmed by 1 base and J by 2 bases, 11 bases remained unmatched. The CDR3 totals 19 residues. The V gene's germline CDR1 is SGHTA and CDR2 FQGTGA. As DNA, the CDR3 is TGTGCCAGCAGCTTAATCCCCCCCCGGGACAGGGGCACCTACAATGAGCAGTTCTTC. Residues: CASSLIPPRDRGTYNEQFF.

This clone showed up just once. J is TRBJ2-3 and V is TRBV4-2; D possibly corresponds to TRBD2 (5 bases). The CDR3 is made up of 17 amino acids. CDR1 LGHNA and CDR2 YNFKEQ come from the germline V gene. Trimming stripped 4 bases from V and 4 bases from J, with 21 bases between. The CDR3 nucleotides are TGTGCCAGCAGCCCGGGCTCGCGGGCCGGGCTAGCAGATACGCAGTATTTT. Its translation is CASSPGSRAGLADTQYF.

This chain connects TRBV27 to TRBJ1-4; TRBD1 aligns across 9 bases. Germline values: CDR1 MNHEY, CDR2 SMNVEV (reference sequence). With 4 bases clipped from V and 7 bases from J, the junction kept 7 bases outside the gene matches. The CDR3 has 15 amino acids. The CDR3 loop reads CASSSMGQGSEKLFF. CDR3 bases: TGTGCCAGCAGTTCCATGGGACAGGGTAGTGAAAAACTGTTTTTT.

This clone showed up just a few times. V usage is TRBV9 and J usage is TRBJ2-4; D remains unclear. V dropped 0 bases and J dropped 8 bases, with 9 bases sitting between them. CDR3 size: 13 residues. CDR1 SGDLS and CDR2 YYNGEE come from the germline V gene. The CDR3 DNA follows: TGTGCCAGCAGCGTAGACACCCCAGACATTCAGTACTTC. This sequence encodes CASSVDTPDIQYF.

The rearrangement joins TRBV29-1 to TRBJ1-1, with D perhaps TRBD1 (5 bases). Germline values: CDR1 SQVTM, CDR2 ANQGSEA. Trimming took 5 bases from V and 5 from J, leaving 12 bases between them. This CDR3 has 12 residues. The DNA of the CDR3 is TGCAGCGTTTGTCTCGGGGCAACTGAAGCTTTCTTT. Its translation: CSVCLGATEAFF.

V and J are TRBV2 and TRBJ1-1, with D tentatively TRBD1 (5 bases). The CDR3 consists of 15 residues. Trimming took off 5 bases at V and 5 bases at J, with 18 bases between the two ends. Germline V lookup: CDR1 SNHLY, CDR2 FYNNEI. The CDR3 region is CASSFRGGMWTEAFF. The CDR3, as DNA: TGTGCCAGCAGTTTCCGTGGGGGAATGTGGACTGAAGCTTTCTTT.

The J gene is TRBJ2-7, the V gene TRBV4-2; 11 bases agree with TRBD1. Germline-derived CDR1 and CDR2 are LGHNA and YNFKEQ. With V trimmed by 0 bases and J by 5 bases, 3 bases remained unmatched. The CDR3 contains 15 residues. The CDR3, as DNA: TGTGCCAGCAGCCAAGAGGGACAGGGGGGGAACGAGCAGTACTTC. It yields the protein CASSQEGQGGNEQYF.

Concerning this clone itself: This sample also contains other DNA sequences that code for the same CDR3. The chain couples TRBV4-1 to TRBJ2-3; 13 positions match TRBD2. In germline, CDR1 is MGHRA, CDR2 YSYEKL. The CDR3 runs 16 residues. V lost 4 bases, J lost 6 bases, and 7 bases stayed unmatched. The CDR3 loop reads CASSRTSGGAEDTQYF. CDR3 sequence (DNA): TGCGCCAGCAGCCGCACTAGCGGGGGGGCCGAGGATACGCAGTATTTT.

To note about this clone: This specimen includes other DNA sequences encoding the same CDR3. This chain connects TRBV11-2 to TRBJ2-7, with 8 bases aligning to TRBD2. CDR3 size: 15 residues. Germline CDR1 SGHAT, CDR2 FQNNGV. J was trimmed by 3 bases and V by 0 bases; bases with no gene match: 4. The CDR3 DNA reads TGTGCCAGCAGCTTAGACCGGGGGGGCCGCTACGAGCAGTACTTC. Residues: CASSLDRGGRYEQYF.

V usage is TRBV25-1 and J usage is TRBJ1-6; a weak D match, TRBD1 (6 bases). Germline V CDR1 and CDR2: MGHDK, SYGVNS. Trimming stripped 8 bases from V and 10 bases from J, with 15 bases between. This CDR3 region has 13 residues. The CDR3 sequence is CASAGQRNSPLHF. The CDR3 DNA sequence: TGTGCCAGCGCAGGACAGAGAAACTCACCCCTCCACTTT. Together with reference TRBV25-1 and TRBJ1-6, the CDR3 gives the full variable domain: EADIYQTPRYLVIGTGKKITLECSQTMGHDKMYWYQQDPGMELHLIHYSYGVNSTEKGDLSSESTVSRIRTEHFPLTLESARPSHTSQYLCASAGQRNSPLHFGNGTRLTVT.

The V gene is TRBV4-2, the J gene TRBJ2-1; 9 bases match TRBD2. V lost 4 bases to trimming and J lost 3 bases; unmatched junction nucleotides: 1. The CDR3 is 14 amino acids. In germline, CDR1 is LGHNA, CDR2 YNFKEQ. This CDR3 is CASSLTSGYNEQFF. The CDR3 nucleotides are TGTGCCAGCAGCCTGACTAGCGGCTACAATGAGCAGTTCTTC.

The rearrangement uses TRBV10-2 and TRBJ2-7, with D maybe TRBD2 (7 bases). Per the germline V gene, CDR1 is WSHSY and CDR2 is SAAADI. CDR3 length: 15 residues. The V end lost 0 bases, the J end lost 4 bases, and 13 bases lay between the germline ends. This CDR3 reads CASSESGGARYEQYF. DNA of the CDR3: TGCGCCAGCAGTGAGTCTGGGGGGGCTCGGTACGAGCAGTACTTC.

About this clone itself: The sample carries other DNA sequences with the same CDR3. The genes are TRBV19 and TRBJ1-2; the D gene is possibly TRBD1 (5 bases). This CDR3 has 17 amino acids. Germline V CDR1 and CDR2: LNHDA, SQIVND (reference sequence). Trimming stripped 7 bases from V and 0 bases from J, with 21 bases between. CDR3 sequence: CASTPSLGGVTNYGYTF. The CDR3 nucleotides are TGTGCCAGTACTCCTTCACTCGGGGGGGTGACTAACTATGGCTACACCTTC.

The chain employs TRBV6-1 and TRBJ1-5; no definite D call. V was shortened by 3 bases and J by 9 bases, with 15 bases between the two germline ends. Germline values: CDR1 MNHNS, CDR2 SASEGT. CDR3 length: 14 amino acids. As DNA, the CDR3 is TGTGCCAGCAGTGATCTGGCAGGTTTGGTGCCCCAGCATTTT. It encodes CASSDLAGLVPQHF.

This CDR3 reads CASRNTGRPYEQYF. CDR3 DNA: TGTGCCAGCAGGAACACCGGGAGACCTTACGAGCAGTACTTC. The chain uses TRBV28 and TRBJ2-7; TRBD2 is a possible D gene (6 bases). The germline V gene encodes CDR1 MDHEN and CDR2 SYDVKM. V shed 6 bases and J shed 4 bases, with 16 bases lying between them. CDR3 size: 14 residues.

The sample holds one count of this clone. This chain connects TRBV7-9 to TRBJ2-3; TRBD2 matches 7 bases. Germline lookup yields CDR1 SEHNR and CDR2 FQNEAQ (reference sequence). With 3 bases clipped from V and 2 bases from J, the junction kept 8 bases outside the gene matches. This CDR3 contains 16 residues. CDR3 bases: TGTGCCAGCAGCTTCGCGCTAGCGGAGCCCACAGATACGCAGTATTTT. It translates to CASSFALAEPTDTQYF.

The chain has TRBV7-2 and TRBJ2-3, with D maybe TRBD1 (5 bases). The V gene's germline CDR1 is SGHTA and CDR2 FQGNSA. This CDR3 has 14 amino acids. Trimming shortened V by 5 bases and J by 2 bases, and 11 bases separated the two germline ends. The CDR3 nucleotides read TGTGCCAGCAGCCCAGACAGATACACAGATACGCAGTATTTT. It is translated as CASSPDRYTDTQYF.

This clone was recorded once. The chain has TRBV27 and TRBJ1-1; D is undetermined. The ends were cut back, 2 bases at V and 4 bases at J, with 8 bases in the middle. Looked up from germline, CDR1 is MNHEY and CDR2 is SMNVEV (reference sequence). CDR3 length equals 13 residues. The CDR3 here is CASSLPGGTEAFF. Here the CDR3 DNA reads TGTGCCAGCAGTTTACCGGGTGGCACTGAAGCTTTCTTT.

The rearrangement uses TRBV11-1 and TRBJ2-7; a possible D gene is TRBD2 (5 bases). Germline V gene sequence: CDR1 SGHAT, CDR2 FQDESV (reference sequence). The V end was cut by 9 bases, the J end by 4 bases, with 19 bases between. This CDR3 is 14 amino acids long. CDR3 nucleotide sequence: TGTGCCAGTAGTATCGAGGCGGGCGAGTACGAGCAGTACTTC. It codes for CASSIEAGEYEQYF.

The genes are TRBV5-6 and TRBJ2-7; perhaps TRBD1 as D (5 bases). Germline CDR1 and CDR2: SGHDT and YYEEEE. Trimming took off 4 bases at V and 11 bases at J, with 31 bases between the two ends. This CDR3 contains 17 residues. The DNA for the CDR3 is TGTGCCAGCAGCGCTGAGTTTTCGGAGACAGCGACCCAAGGAGAGTACTTC. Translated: CASSAEFSETATQGEYF.

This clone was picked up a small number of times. CDR3 amino acids: CASSVGVQREKLFF. The CDR3 DNA reads as TGTGCCAGCAGCGTAGGGGTCCAACGGGAAAAACTGTTTTTT. This chain links TRBV9 with TRBJ1-4; no clear D gene. V gave up 0 bases and J gave up 8 bases, with 11 bases separating them. The V gene's germline CDR1 is SGDLS and CDR2 YYNGEE. This CDR3 spans 14 amino acids.

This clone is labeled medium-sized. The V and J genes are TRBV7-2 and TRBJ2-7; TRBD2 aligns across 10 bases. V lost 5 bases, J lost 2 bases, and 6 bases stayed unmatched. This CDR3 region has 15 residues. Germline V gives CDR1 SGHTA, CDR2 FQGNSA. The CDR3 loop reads CASSDTSGDAYEQYF. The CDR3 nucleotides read TGTGCCAGCAGCGATACTAGCGGGGACGCCTACGAGCAGTACTTC.